One sample yielded the 17 T cell receptor beta chains listed below, sequenced in a study of T-cell memory formation after mild COVID-19. TCRdb itself ran the 5' RACE reads through MiXCR, one entry per CDR3 protein. Here the sample spans more than 450,000 distinct CDR3 sequences, roughly 18% being singletons. Sequenced sample: PBMCs or a T cell subset sorted from them (not recorded which). These receptors came from an adult woman who had mild COVID-19 (a few samples of this study predate the infection). Cell type and time point are not known.

This clonotype was detected only a few times. One end of the junction fails to match germline, which may point to a read error. The chain joins TRBV7-7 to TRBJ2-3; D gene ambiguous. This CDR3 is built from 15 residues. Germline CDR1 and CDR2: SSHAT and FNYEAQ (reference sequence). Written as DNA, the CDR3 is TGTGCTAGCAGCCCGAGCGCGGCACGTCGAGATACGCAGTATTTT. Protein product: CASSPSAARRDTQYF.

In nucleotides, the CDR3 is TGTGCCAGCAGTTTAGCCGCAGTAGACAGAACCCCCCTCTATGGCTACACCTTC. Translation: CASSLAAVDRTPLYGYTF. The chain combines TRBV12-3 or TRBV12-4 with TRBJ1-2; D might be TRBD1 (5 bases). The CDR3 consists of 18 residues. The V gene lost 0 bases and the J gene lost 4 bases, with 21 bases spanning the gap.

The genes are TRBV2 and TRBJ1-5, with 7 bases fitting TRBD1. Trimming took 6 bases from V and 1 from J; bases not matched to a gene: 6. The CDR3 sequence is 15 residues long. Per the germline V gene, CDR1 is SNHLY and CDR2 is FYNNEI. The CDR3 nucleotides read TGTGCCAGCAGAAGGTCGACAGGGAGCAATCAGCCCCAGCATTTT. It encodes CASRRSTGSNQPQHF.

This clonotype came up a few times. Written as DNA, the CDR3 is TGTGCCAGTAGTATCGACAGGGTTCGGGGCTACACCTTC. Translated, it gives CASSIDRVRGYTF. This chain joins TRBV19 and TRBJ1-2, with 7 bases matching TRBD1. With V trimmed by 3 bases and J by 8 bases, 6 bases remained unmatched. The CDR3 spans 13 residues. The germline gives CDR1 LNHDA, CDR2 SQIVND (reference sequence).

This clonotype was counted between two and nine times. The rearrangement joins TRBV9 to TRBJ2-7, with 8 bases that match TRBD2. The CDR3 loop spans 15 amino acids. V gave up 4 bases and J gave up 4 bases; unmatched junction bases: 10. Germline V gives CDR1 SGDLS, CDR2 YYNGEE. The CDR3 here is CASSRELAGLYEQYF. CDR3 coding DNA: TGTGCCAGCAGCAGAGAATTAGCGGGGCTTTACGAGCAGTACTTC.

The chain carries TRBV7-6 and TRBJ2-3, with no clear D. The CDR3 consists of 12 residues. Looked up from germline, CDR1 is SGHVS and CDR2 is FNYEAQ. V gave up 4 bases and J gave up 11 bases, with 13 bases separating them. The CDR3 region has the DNA TGTGCCAGCAGCTCCCCCCGAATGAAGCAGTATTTT. Its translation: CASSSPRMKQYF.

V is TRBV20-1 and J is TRBJ2-7; D ambiguous. CDR1 DFQATT and CDR2 SNEGSKA come from the germline V gene (reference sequence). The V and J ends lost 5 bases and 2 bases respectively, with 16 bases between them. The CDR3 covers 14 residues. The CDR3 DNA reads as TGCAGTGCTGGGGTTGGCTCCGACACCTACGAGCAGTACTTC. Translated, it gives CSAGVGSDTYEQYF.

In its sample, this clonotype was seen a few times. This chain uses TRBV7-8 with TRBJ2-1, with 12 bases fitting TRBD2. The junction had 19 bases not matched to a gene; V was cut back by 7 bases and J by 6 bases. The CDR3 sequence is 19 residues long. Germline CDR1 is SGHVS and CDR2 is FQNEAQ. The CDR3 spells CASIPFLVLAGGRGNEQFF. For the CDR3, the DNA is TGTGCCAGCATCCCGTTTCTGGTACTAGCGGGAGGACGGGGCAATGAGCAGTTCTTC.

The J gene is TRBJ1-6, the V gene TRBV4-1; D possibly corresponds to TRBD1 (6 bases). The germline V and J ends were trimmed by 5 bases and 14 bases, with 25 bases remaining between them. Germline loops: CDR1 MGHRA, CDR2 YSYEKL. The CDR3 contains 16 residues. This CDR3 reads CASSGAIRDTAWALHF. In DNA form, the CDR3 reads TGCGCCAGCAGCGGAGCTATCAGGGACACGGCATGGGCCCTCCACTTT.

This clonotype is a singleton in its sample. J is TRBJ2-1 and V is TRBV4-1, with D uncertain. V was cut by 2 bases and J by 0 bases, with 11 bases left in between. CDR1 is MGHRA, CDR2 YSYEKL, per germline. The CDR3 is made up of 16 amino acids. The CDR3 nucleotides are TGCGCCAGCAGCCAAAGGACGCTGAGCTCCTACAATGAGCAGTTCTTC. Protein product: CASSQRTLSSYNEQFF.

The sample holds many counts of this clonotype. V gene TRBV5-1 combines with J gene TRBJ2-1, with TRBD2 identical over 8 bases. The J segment lost 2 bases and the V segment lost 2 bases, leaving 3 bases of the junction unmatched. This CDR3 region has 15 residues. From germline, CDR1 is SGHRS and CDR2 YFSETQ. The CDR3 sequence: CASSLGAGAYNEQFF. The CDR3 nucleotides are TGCGCCAGCAGCTTAGGAGCGGGGGCCTACAATGAGCAGTTCTTC. Filled out from reference TRBV5-1 and TRBJ2-1, the complete variable domain reads KAGVTQTPRYLIKTRGQQVTLSCSPISGHRSVSWYQQTPGQGLQFLFEYFSETQRNKGNFPGRFSGRQFSNSRSEMNVSTLELGDSALYLCASSLGAGAYNEQFFGPGTRLTVL.

This clonotype was found a few times. The chain carries TRBV11-3 and TRBJ2-1; TRBD2 agrees at 7 bases. The CDR3 runs to 12 residues. CDR1 SGHNT and CDR2 YENEEA come from the germline V gene. The J segment lost 12 bases and the V segment lost 0 bases, leaving 2 bases of the junction unmatched. The CDR3 DNA reads TGTGCCAGCAGCTTAGATTTAGCGGGGCAGTTCTTC. As protein: CASSLDLAGQFF.

The V and J genes are TRBV3-1 and TRBJ2-5; D unclear. Trimming removed 5 bases at V and 4 bases at J, with 8 bases between. The CDR3 covers 12 residues. Looked up from germline, CDR1 is LGHDT and CDR2 is YNNKEL (reference sequence). Here the CDR3 reads CASSFARETQYF. For the CDR3, the DNA is TGTGCCAGCAGCTTTGCTAGAGAGACCCAGTACTTC.

This clonotype was counted a few times. The chain has TRBV12-3 or TRBV12-4 and TRBJ1-2; 8 bases agree with TRBD1. Germline trimming cut 5 bases from V and 7 bases from J; bases unmatched to any gene: 6. This CDR3 comprises 13 residues. CDR3 protein: CASSTTGVIGYTF. CDR3 nucleotides: TGTGCCAGCAGTACGACAGGGGTTATTGGCTACACCTTC.

This clonotype was counted a few times. CDR3 in amino acids: CASSQDPAGRGTGELFF. The CDR3 nucleotides are TGTGCCAGCAGCCAAGATCCGGCGGGAAGGGGGACCGGGGAGCTGTTTTTT. The rearrangement uses TRBV3-1 and TRBJ2-2; perhaps D is TRBD1 or TRBD2 (6 bases each). V was shortened by 0 bases and J by 5 bases, with 16 bases between the two germline ends. There are 17 residues in the CDR3. In germline, CDR1 is LGHDT, CDR2 YNNKEL (reference sequence).

As regards this clonotype: Its ends do not fully match the called genes, so a read error is possible. The chain combines TRBV7-2 with TRBJ2-1; 15 nucleotides agree with TRBD2. Germline V gives CDR1 SGHTA, CDR2 FQGNSA. The CDR3 spans 16 residues. The CDR3 DNA is TGTGCCAGCAGCTTAGCCGGGACTAGCGGGAGGAGCGAGCAGTCCTTC. It translates to CASSLAGTSGRSEQSF.

This clonotype was seen a handful of times. The chain carries TRBV13 and TRBJ2-3, with D maybe TRBD2 (6 bases). Germline CDR1 and CDR2: PRHDT and FYEKMQ (reference sequence). The CDR3 is 16 amino acids. Deletions cut 3 bases from V and 0 bases from J, with 13 bases between. The CDR3: CASSFLTGSSTDTQYF. For the CDR3, the DNA is TGTGCCAGCAGCTTTCTTACCGGGAGCAGCACAGATACGCAGTATTTT.